Listed here are 13 T cell receptor beta chains from one sample, sequenced in a study of cytomegalovirus exposure and HLA in healthy donors. The PCR contained 60 Vbeta and 13 Jbeta primers. TCRdb keeps only in-frame clones here, not all; method: immunoSEQ multiplex PCR. The sample lists 160,000 or so clones, around 81% occurring once. Sequences were obtained from PBMCs. Every receptor here comes from a woman in her thirties or forties in good health and CMV-seronegative.

This chain uses TRBV10-3 with TRBJ1-1, with a tentative D call TRBD1 (6 bases). This CDR3 has 16 amino acids. Germline CDR1 is ENHRY and CDR2 is SYGVKD. V shed 5 bases and J shed 0 bases, with 16 bases lying between them. CDR3 coding DNA: TGTGCCATCAGTTCGGGGGGGGGCAATTTGAACACTGAAGCTTTCTTT. Translated: CAISSGGGNLNTEAFF.

The rearrangement links TRBV6-1 to TRBJ2-7; 7 bases map to TRBD2. Germline lookup yields CDR1 MNHNS and CDR2 SASEGT. Trimming cost V 2 bases and J 0 bases; bases outside gene matches: 7. The CDR3 has 16 amino acids. The CDR3 nucleotides read TGTGCCAGCAGTGAACCTTTGGGCGGGAGCTCCTACGAGCAGTACTTC. Its protein product is CASSEPLGGSSYEQYF.

This clone was detected once. V and J are TRBV2 and TRBJ2-3; a possible D gene is TRBD1 (5 bases). The V gene lost 7 bases and the J gene lost 1 base, with 15 bases spanning the gap. CDR3 length equals 15 residues. The germline V gene has CDR1 SNHLY and CDR2 FYNNEI. CDR3 bases: TGTGCCAGCACCCTCCTAGGGGTGGGCACAGATACGCAGTATTTT. Translated: CASTLLGVGTDTQYF. The entire variable domain, with the rest obtained from reference TRBV2 and TRBJ2-3, is as follows: EPEVTQTPSHQVTQMGQEVILRCVPISNHLYFYWYRQILGQKVEFLVSFYNNEISEKSEIFDDQFSVERPDGSNFTLKIRSTKLEDSAMYFCASTLLGVGTDTQYFGPGTRLTVL.

V usage is TRBV7-8 and J usage is TRBJ1-1, with D maybe TRBD1 (5 bases). CDR1 SGHVS and CDR2 FQNEAQ come from the germline V gene. The CDR3 loop spans 13 amino acids. V was clipped by 6 bases and J by 4 bases, with 12 bases between them. DNA for the CDR3: TGTGCCAGCAGTCGGGGGATCGTCACTGAAGCTTTCTTT. Encoded protein: CASSRGIVTEAFF.

The chain couples TRBV28 to TRBJ2-7; 8 bases map to TRBD1. The germline V gene has CDR1 MDHEN and CDR2 SYDVKM. V was pared by 7 bases and J by 1 base, with 3 bases of the junction left unmatched. This CDR3 has 13 residues. CDR3 loop: CASNRDRSYEQYF. Here the CDR3 DNA reads TGTGCCAGCAATCGGGACAGGTCCTACGAGCAGTACTTC.

The chain carries TRBV9 and TRBJ2-1, with D perhaps matching TRBD2 (6 bases). Trimming stripped 0 bases from V and 7 bases from J, with 17 bases between. Germline CDR1 SGDLS, CDR2 YYNGEE. This CDR3 has 16 residues. The DNA of the CDR3 is TGTGCCAGCAGCGTAGAGGCTAGCGTAGCACGGAATGAGCAGTTCTTC. This translates into CASSVEASVARNEQFF.

The chain carries TRBV14 and TRBJ1-2; the match to TRBD1 covers 7 bases. Looked up from germline, CDR1 is SGHDN and CDR2 is FVKESK. V lost 1 base to trimming and J lost 2 bases; unmatched junction nucleotides: 13. The CDR3 runs to 18 residues. CDR3 DNA: TGTGCCAGCAGCCAAGGCTCAAGAACAACAGGGGCGAACTATGGCTACACCTTC. This sequence encodes CASSQGSRTTGANYGYTF.

V gene TRBV30 combines with J gene TRBJ2-5, with D tentatively TRBD2 (6 bases). V shed 5 bases and J shed 1 base, with 14 bases lying between them. Germline V gives CDR1 GTSNPN, CDR2 SVGIG (reference sequence). The CDR3 extends over 14 amino acids. CDR3 nucleotide sequence: TGTGCCTGGGGGGGGTCCAGACCCCAAGAGACCCAGTACTTC. Translation gives CAWGGSRPQETQYF.

The genes are TRBV25-1 and TRBJ2-1; 7 bases align to TRBD2. The length of the CDR3 is 16 residues. V dropped 6 bases and J dropped 9; count of bases not matched to a gene: 17. CDR1 MGHDK and CDR2 SYGVNS come from the germline V gene. The CDR3 bases are TGTGCCAGCAGCCATGGGACGAGCGGGAAATACGGTGAGCAGTTCTTC. As protein: CASSHGTSGKYGEQFF.

The chain combines TRBV19 with TRBJ1-5, with TRBD1 matching 8 bases. There are 16 residues in the CDR3. V lost 7 bases to trimming and J lost 2 bases; unmatched junction nucleotides: 10. CDR1 and CDR2 from the germline V gene are LNHDA and SQIVND (reference sequence). The DNA of the CDR3 is TGTGCCAGTACCCCGGACAGGGCGAGTGGCAATCAGCCCCAGCATTTT. Translated: CASTPDRASGNQPQHF.

This clone was detected only a few times. The gene calls are TRBV6-1 and TRBJ1-1; D possibly corresponds to TRBD1 (6 bases). The CDR3 spans 13 residues. V shed 6 bases and J shed 1 base, with 9 bases lying between them. Germline CDR1 and CDR2: MNHNS and SASEGT. This CDR3 is CASRGQQNTEAFF. The DNA for the CDR3 is TGTGCCAGCAGAGGACAGCAGAACACTGAAGCTTTCTTT.

The V gene is TRBV30, the J gene TRBJ2-7, with D perhaps TRBD2 (6 bases). This CDR3 has 14 residues. V lost 2 bases and J 1 base, leaving 12 bases between the germline ends. The germline V gene encodes CDR1 GTSNPN and CDR2 SVGIG (reference sequence). The CDR3 loop is CAWSPQGGSYEQYF. The CDR3 DNA reads TGTGCCTGGAGTCCCCAAGGAGGGTCCTACGAGCAGTACTTC.

A single count supports this clone. J is TRBJ1-4 and V is TRBV29-1; 9 bases align to TRBD1. With 6 bases clipped from V and 8 bases from J, the junction kept 7 bases outside the gene matches. CDR3 length: 13 amino acids. Per germline, CDR1 SQVTM and CDR2 ANQGSEA. CDR3 bases: TGCAGCGTATCCGGGACAGGGCTCGAAAAACTGTTTTTT. Protein: CSVSGTGLEKLFF.